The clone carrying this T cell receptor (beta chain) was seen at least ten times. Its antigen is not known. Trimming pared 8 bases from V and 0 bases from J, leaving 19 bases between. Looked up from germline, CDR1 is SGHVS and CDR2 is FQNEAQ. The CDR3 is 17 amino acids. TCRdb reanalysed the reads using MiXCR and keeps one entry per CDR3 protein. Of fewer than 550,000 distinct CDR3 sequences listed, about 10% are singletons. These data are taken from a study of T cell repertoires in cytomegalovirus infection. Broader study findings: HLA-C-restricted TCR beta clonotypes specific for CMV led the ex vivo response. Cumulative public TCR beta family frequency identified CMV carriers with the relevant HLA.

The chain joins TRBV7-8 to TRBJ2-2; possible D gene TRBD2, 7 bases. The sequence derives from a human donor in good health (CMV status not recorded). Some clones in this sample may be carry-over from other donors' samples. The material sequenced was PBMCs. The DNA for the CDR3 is TGTGCCAGCTGGCGGGGGCAGAATTTAGCGAACACCGGGGAGCTGTTTTTT. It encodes CASWRGQNLANTGELFF.